This T cell receptor beta chain was sequenced for a study of T cell repertoires in cytomegalovirus infection. For the study at large: As its CMV epitopes, the study selected recently identified HLA-C-restricted and well-studied HLA-B-restricted targets. An indication of both CMV infection and matching HLA type came from public TCR beta signatures. Study-wide findings and caveats: Ex vivo, HLA-C-restricted CMV-specific TCR beta clonotypes prevailed over the rest of the response.

On this clonotype itself: Its antigen is unknown.

The CDR3 totals 14 residues. Trimming at V came to 5 bases and at J to 9 bases, leaving 10 bases not matched to a gene. Germline-derived CDR1 and CDR2 are SGHTA and FQGNSA. TCRdb itself ran the reads through MiXCR, one entry per CDR3 protein. The data hold 380,000 or so distinct CDR3 sequences, with roughly a third observed a single time. The genes are TRBV7-2 and TRBJ2-1; TRBD1 matches 7 bases. The sequences come from cultured PBMCs, collected from culture after CMV antigen stimulation. The receptor was isolated from a human donor in good health (CMV status not recorded). Some clones in this sample may be carry-over from other donors' samples. The CDR3: CASSRDSRTGEQFF. The CDR3 DNA reads TGTGCCAGCAGCAGGGACAGCCGAACCGGTGAGCAGTTCTTC.